These T cell receptor beta chains were read from a single sample in a study of vaccination effects on CD4 cells after COVID-19. Only in-frame clones appear in the TCRdb table, and some are missing; sequencing was by immunoSEQ multiplex PCR. This sample has approximately 68,000 clones; about 79% occur once, and the top ten carry under 12%. No antigen has been identified for these receptors. Sequenced material: CD4+ T cells from PBMCs cultured with SARS-CoV-2 spike peptides, taken before COVID-19 vaccination. These receptor sequences come from a human donor who received a COVID-19 vaccine. Both conserved end residues are part of each CDR3. A D gene is named only where the DNA matches it firmly. Size values are once, few and many counts, or a class for expanded clones, and some rows have none.

abundance: few
j_gene: TRBJ1-6
d_gene: NA
v_gene: TRBV2
CDR3nt: TGTGCCAGCAGTGAGAGGAATTCACCCCTCCACTTT
CDR3aa: CASSERNSPLHF

abundance: NA
j_gene: TRBJ1-1
d_gene: NA
v_gene: TRBV7-2
CDR3nt: TGTGCCAGCAGCAGAAGGGGGGGGTACACTGAAGCTTTCTTT
CDR3aa: CASSRRGGYTEAFF

abundance: NA
j_gene: TRBJ1-5
d_gene: TRBD1
v_gene: TRBV5-8
CDR3nt: TGTGCCAGCAGCAGGACCGGGACAGGGAATCAGCCCCAGCATTTT
CDR3aa: CASSRTGTGNQPQHF

abundance: NA
j_gene: TRBJ2-6
d_gene: NA
v_gene: TRBV7-3
CDR3nt: TGTGCCAGCAGCTTATTAAGGGGGAGGCAGGGACGTCTCCCTGGGGCCAACGTCCTGACTTTC
CDR3aa: CASSLLRGRQGRLPGANVLTF

abundance: NA
j_gene: TRBJ2-4
d_gene: TRBD2
v_gene: TRBV5-1
CDR3nt: TGCGCCAGCAGCTTAATGGCGGGGGGGCTAGCCAAAAACATTCAGTACTTC
CDR3aa: CASSLMAGGLAKNIQYF

abundance: NA
j_gene: TRBJ1-2
d_gene: NA
v_gene: TRBV9
CDR3nt: TGTGCCAGCAGCGTAGGTGGCACCTATAACTATGGCTACACCTTC
CDR3aa: CASSVGGTYNYGYTF

abundance: NA
j_gene: TRBJ1-5
d_gene: NA
v_gene: TRBV4-2
CDR3nt: TGTGCCAGCAGCCAAGAACCCGGAGTTAGCAATCAGCCCCAGCATTTT
CDR3aa: CASSQEPGVSNQPQHF

abundance: NA
j_gene: TRBJ2-1
d_gene: NA
v_gene: TRBV5-1
CDR3nt: TGCGCCAGCAGCCCTGGGACGTACAATGAGCAGTTCTTC
CDR3aa: CASSPGTYNEQFF

abundance: NA
j_gene: TRBJ2-3
d_gene: NA
v_gene: TRBV2
CDR3nt: TGTGCCAGCAGTGGGCAGGGGCGGACAGATACGCAGTATTTT
CDR3aa: CASSGQGRTDTQYF

abundance: NA
j_gene: TRBJ2-1
d_gene: NA
v_gene: TRBV7-2
CDR3nt: TGTGCCAGCAGTCATGCGGTGGCCTCCTACAATGAGCAGTTCTTC
CDR3aa: CASSHAVASYNEQFF

abundance: once
j_gene: TRBJ1-2
d_gene: TRBD1
v_gene: TRBV6-5
CDR3nt: TGTGCCAGCAGTAATCGGGGACAGGACTATGGCTACACCTTC
CDR3aa: CASSNRGQDYGYTF

abundance: NA
j_gene: TRBJ2-5
d_gene: TRBD2
v_gene: TRBV18
CDR3nt: TGTGCCAGCTCGCCACTAGCGGGGGGGAGCCAAGAGACCCAGTACTTC
CDR3aa: CASSPLAGGSQETQYF

abundance: NA
j_gene: TRBJ1-2
d_gene: TRBD1
v_gene: TRBV11-2
CDR3nt: TGTGCCAGCAGCTATTCCAGGGGGTCTAACTATGGCTACACCTTC
CDR3aa: CASSYSRGSNYGYTF

abundance: NA
j_gene: TRBJ2-6
d_gene: TRBD1
v_gene: TRBV7-8
CDR3nt: TGTGCCAGCAGCGGGCAGACAGGGGTCGGGGCCAACGTCCTGACTTTC
CDR3aa: CASSGQTGVGANVLTF

abundance: NA
j_gene: TRBJ1-4
d_gene: NA
v_gene: TRBV7-3
CDR3nt: TGTGCCAGCAGCTTAACCCGCACCGACGGGAATGAAAAACTGTTTTTT
CDR3aa: CASSLTRTDGNEKLFF

abundance: NA
j_gene: TRBJ1-2
d_gene: NA
v_gene: TRBV5-1
CDR3nt: TGCGCCAGCAGCTTGGACGTCTATGGCTACACCTTC
CDR3aa: CASSLDVYGYTF

abundance: few
j_gene: TRBJ1-1
d_gene: TRBD1
v_gene: TRBV7-2
CDR3nt: TGTGCCAGCAGCTTTAGGACAGGGCGGGTCGACACTGAAGCTTTCTTT
CDR3aa: CASSFRTGRVDTEAFF

abundance: NA
j_gene: TRBJ2-3
d_gene: TRBD2
v_gene: TRBV20-1
CDR3nt: TGCAGTGCTAGTATACTAGCGGGGGCTGGCACAGATACGCAGTATTTT
CDR3aa: CSASILAGAGTDTQYF

abundance: NA
j_gene: TRBJ1-2
d_gene: TRBD1
v_gene: TRBV24-1
CDR3nt: TGTGCCACCAGTGATTCGGACAGGGGAGTCCATGGCTACACCTTC
CDR3aa: CATSDSDRGVHGYTF

abundance: NA
j_gene: TRBJ2-2
d_gene: NA
v_gene: TRBV5-6
CDR3nt: TGTGCCAGCACCTCAACACGGCGCGGGGAGCTGTTTTTT
CDR3aa: CASTSTRRGELFF

abundance: NA
j_gene: TRBJ1-6
d_gene: TRBD1
v_gene: TRBV18
CDR3nt: TGTGCCAGCTCACCGGGACAGGGAGGGTCACCCCTCCACTTT
CDR3aa: CASSPGQGGSPLHF

abundance: NA
j_gene: TRBJ1-4
d_gene: NA
v_gene: TRBV6-5
CDR3nt: TGTGCCAGTGGGGGGCCTCTTAATGAAAAACTGTTTTTT
CDR3aa: CASGGPLNEKLFF

abundance: NA
j_gene: TRBJ1-5
d_gene: NA
v_gene: TRBV30
CDR3nt: TGTGCCTGGAGTGTACCCCAGCCCAGCAATCAGCCCCAGCATTTT
CDR3aa: CAWSVPQPSNQPQHF

abundance: NA
j_gene: TRBJ2-2
d_gene: TRBD1
v_gene: TRBV6-5
CDR3nt: TGTGCCACCAGACAGGGACAACCACTCAGGGAGCTGTTTTTT
CDR3aa: CATRQGQPLRELFF

abundance: NA
j_gene: TRBJ2-3
d_gene: NA
v_gene: TRBV24-1
CDR3nt: TGTGCCACCAGTGATTCACAGGGAACAGATACGCAGTATTTT
CDR3aa: CATSDSQGTDTQYF

abundance: NA
j_gene: TRBJ2-1
d_gene: NA
v_gene: TRBV7-7
CDR3nt: TGTGCCAGCAGCCCCGGGCAGGTAACCTACAATGAGCAGTTCTTC
CDR3aa: CASSPGQVTYNEQFF

abundance: NA
j_gene: TRBJ2-5
d_gene: TRBD2
v_gene: TRBV6-5
CDR3nt: TGTGCCAGCAGTTACTCGAGGCGGGGGAAGGAGACCCAGTACTTC
CDR3aa: CASSYSRRGKETQYF

abundance: once
j_gene: TRBJ1-5
d_gene: NA
v_gene: TRBV7-2
CDR3nt: TGTACCAGCAGCTTATGGGGGCTAGGGCAGCCCCAGCATTTT
CDR3aa: CTSSLWGLGQPQHF

abundance: few
j_gene: TRBJ1-2
d_gene: TRBD1
v_gene: TRBV2
CDR3nt: TGTGCCAGTTCGGGACAGAACTATGGCTACACCTTC
CDR3aa: CASSGQNYGYTF

abundance: NA
j_gene: TRBJ1-5
d_gene: NA
v_gene: TRBV19
CDR3nt: TGTGCCAGTAGTACGGCGGGAATAAAGCAGCCCCAGCATTTT
CDR3aa: CASSTAGIKQPQHF

abundance: NA
j_gene: TRBJ1-5
d_gene: TRBD1
v_gene: TRBV3-1/TRBV3-2
CDR3nt: TGTGCCAGCAGCCAGGGACAGTCGAATCAGCCCCAGCATTTT
CDR3aa: CASSQGQSNQPQHF

abundance: NA
j_gene: TRBJ2-3
d_gene: NA
v_gene: TRBV7-9
CDR3nt: TGTGCCAGCAGCTACCCCGGACAGCCAGATACGCAGTATTTT
CDR3aa: CASSYPGQPDTQYF

abundance: NA
j_gene: TRBJ1-4
d_gene: NA
v_gene: TRBV4-3
CDR3nt: TGCGCCAGCAGCCAAGCAGGGCCGAGAAATGAAAAACTGTTTTTT
CDR3aa: CASSQAGPRNEKLFF

abundance: NA
j_gene: TRBJ1-2
d_gene: TRBD1
v_gene: TRBV7-2
CDR3nt: TGTGCCAGCAGCCTTCGGACAGGGAGTTTCTATGGCTACACCTTC
CDR3aa: CASSLRTGSFYGYTF

abundance: NA
j_gene: TRBJ1-2
d_gene: NA
v_gene: TRBV6-5
CDR3nt: TGTGCCAGCAGCCCCGCGGACAGCTATCCCTATGGCTACACCTTC
CDR3aa: CASSPADSYPYGYTF

abundance: NA
j_gene: TRBJ2-3
d_gene: NA
v_gene: TRBV5-1
CDR3nt: TGCGCCAGCAGCTTGCGGCAGGGGTGGGAGGATACGCAGTATTTT
CDR3aa: CASSLRQGWEDTQYF

abundance: NA
j_gene: TRBJ2-1
d_gene: TRBD1
v_gene: TRBV5-3
CDR3nt: TGTGCCAGTCCAGGGGACAGGGGCTACAATGAGCAGTTCTTC
CDR3aa: CASPGDRGYNEQFF